Shown below are 8 T cell receptor beta chains from a single sample sequenced in a study of technical replicates of blood from several donors. Clones were sequenced by immunoSEQ multiplex PCR, and TCRdb holds only the in-frame ones, with some missing. The sample has tens of thousands of clones, 95% seen once. The source material was T cells isolated from PBMCs. The receptors were sampled from a human donor in good health.

The chain combines TRBV21-1 with TRBJ1-5; no check of the table's D call, TRBD1, against the DNA was made. TRBV21-1 is flagged as a pseudogene. The CDR3 contains 15 residues. The CDR3 DNA follows: TGTGCCAGCAGCAAAGCAGGGACAGGGAATCAGCCCCAGCATTTT. It is translated as CASSKAGTGNQPQHF.

The V gene is TRBV10-3, the J gene TRBJ2-5; D uncertain. V was trimmed by 5 bases and J by 0 bases, leaving 4 bases between them. This CDR3 spans 12 amino acids. Germline V gives CDR1 ENHRY, CDR2 SYGVKD. CDR3 DNA sequence: TGTGCCATCAGTTTCAACCAAGAGACCCAGTACTTC. It translates to CAISFNQETQYF.

The genes are TRBV21-1 and TRBJ2-5; the table's D call of TRBD2 was not tested on the DNA. TRBV21-1 is described as a pseudogene. The CDR3 is 15 residues long. The CDR3: CASSKRTGDAETQYF. The CDR3, as DNA: TGTGCCAGCAGCAAACGTACGGGGGATGCCGAGACCCAGTACTTC.

V and J are TRBV6-6 and TRBJ1-1; D is perhaps TRBD1 (5 bases). Germline CDR1 reads MNHNY; CDR2 reads SVGAGI (reference sequence). The CDR3 is 13 amino acids. The V end lost 2 bases, the J end lost 1 base, and 5 bases lay between the germline ends. The CDR3 bases are TGTGCCAGCAGTTACCAGGGGAACACTGAAGCTTTCTTT. It encodes CASSYQGNTEAFF.

This sequence joins TRBV13 and TRBJ2-1, with TRBD2 matching over 9 bases. This CDR3 is built from 17 residues. Germline V gene data show CDR1 as PRHDT and CDR2 as FYEKMQ (reference sequence). V shed 5 bases, J shed 5 bases, and the junction held 13 bases outside the gene matches. CDR3 coding DNA: TGTGCCAGCAGCGGCACCGTAGCGGGAGTTCTGAACAATGAGCAGTTCTTC. Amino acids: CASSGTVAGVLNNEQFF.

This clone has just a few counts. The rearrangement links TRBV11-2 to TRBJ1-5, with D perhaps TRBD1 (5 bases). The CDR3 is made up of 13 amino acids. V was trimmed by 6 bases and J by 6 bases, leaving 12 bases between them. Germline-derived CDR1 and CDR2 are SGHAT and FQNNGV. The CDR3 DNA reads TGTGCCAGCAGTACCCAGGGAGGTCAGCCCCAGCATTTT. Translation: CASSTQGGQPQHF.

This clone was observed a single time. The gene calls are TRBV15 and TRBJ2-3; unclear D gene. The CDR3 totals 14 residues. The V gene's germline CDR1 is LNHNV and CDR2 YYDKDF (reference sequence). Trimming shortened V by 2 bases and J by 3 bases, and 9 bases separated the two germline ends. CDR3 residues: CATSRTAETDTQYF. CDR3 sequence (DNA): TGTGCCACCAGCAGAACGGCGGAGACAGATACGCAGTATTTT. The full variable domain, completed using reference TRBV15 and TRBJ2-3, is DAMVIQNPRYQVTQFGKPVTLSCSQTLNHNVMYWYQQKSSQAPKLLFHYYDKDFNNEADTPDNFQSRRPNTSFCFLDIRSPGLGDTAMYLCATSRTAETDTQYFGPGTRLTVL.

This rearrangement joins TRBV7-8 to TRBJ1-4, with TRBD1 identical over 7 bases. The CDR3 sequence is 13 residues long. Germline CDR1 reads SGHVS; CDR2 reads FQNEAQ. After removal of 3 bases from V and 8 bases from J, the junction contained 3 bases not matched to a gene. Here the CDR3 DNA reads TGTGCCAGCAGCTTCGGGACAGCCGAAAAACTGTTTTTT. Translated: CASSFGTAEKLFF.